These 20 T cell receptor beta chains originate from one sample sequenced in a study of CD8 T cells in Susac syndrome. With random hexamers, reverse transcription was performed on roughly 0.45 to 1 ug of RNA. MiXCR was run by TCRdb on the immunoSEQ multiplex PCR reads, yielding one entry per CDR3 protein. The repertoire consists of 110,000 to 150,000 distinct CDR3 sequences, with almost 96% occurring once and the leading ten covering roughly 0.084%. Sequenced input: CD4+ T cells from PBMCs. The receptors come from a human donor with Susac syndrome.

V and J are TRBV29-1 and TRBJ1-1; perhaps TRBD1 as D (6 bases). The CDR3 extends over 18 amino acids. CDR1 and CDR2 (germline): SQVTM, ANQGSEA. V was shortened by 4 bases and J by 4 bases, with 28 bases between the two germline ends. CDR3 DNA sequence: TGCAGCGTTGGGTTGGGTAGGGGGTTCAGAGGGAATGGCACTGAAGCTTTCTTT. It codes for CSVGLGRGFRGNGTEAFF.

V and J are TRBV25-1 and TRBJ1-6; no definite D call. CDR1 is MGHDK and CDR2 is SYGVNS in the germline V gene. Trimming took off 1 base at V and 5 bases at J, with 12 bases between the two ends. This CDR3 contains 16 residues. The CDR3 DNA reads as TGTGCCAGCAGTGAATTTTGGACCGCCGATAATTCACCCCTCCACTTT. Residues: CASSEFWTADNSPLHF.

V and J are TRBV3-1 and TRBJ2-5; D assignment may be TRBD1 or TRBD2 (5 bases each). Trimming removed 4 bases from V and 5 bases from J, with 11 bases in between. This CDR3 has 13 residues. CDR1 and CDR2 (germline): LGHDT, YNNKEL (reference sequence). The CDR3 is CASSPPGRETQYF. For the CDR3, the DNA is TGTGCCAGCAGCCCCCCGGGGCGGGAGACCCAGTACTTC.

This chain connects TRBV2 to TRBJ1-2, with D maybe TRBD1 (5 bases). V was clipped by 8 bases and J by 10 bases, with 14 bases between them. Germline V gene lookup returns CDR1 SNHLY and CDR2 FYNNEI. CDR3 length: 11 residues. This chain's CDR3 is CASAGTSDYTF. The CDR3, as DNA: TGTGCCAGCGCAGGGACCTCTGACTACACCTTC. The full variable domain, with the rest looked up from reference TRBV2 and TRBJ1-2, is EPEVTQTPSHQVTQMGQEVILRCVPISNHLYFYWYRQILGQKVEFLVSFYNNEISEKSEIFDDQFSVERPDGSNFTLKIRSTKLEDSAMYFCASAGTSDYTFGSGTRLTVV.

This chain uses TRBV20-1 with TRBJ1-4, with D unclear. CDR3 length: 14 residues. V lost 2 bases and J lost 0, with 7 bases in between. Germline V gene data show CDR1 as DFQATT and CDR2 as SNEGSKA (reference sequence). The CDR3 here is CSARSEATNEKLFF. Written as DNA, the CDR3 is TGCAGTGCTAGAAGTGAAGCAACTAATGAAAAACTGTTTTTT.

This clonotype was counted once. The rearrangement links TRBV18 to TRBJ2-1; D uncertain. The V gene's germline CDR1 is KGHSH and CDR2 LQKENI. This CDR3 contains 14 residues. Trimming shortened V by 3 bases and J by 4 bases, and 10 bases separated the two germline ends. The CDR3 loop is CASSPSDRYNEQFF. DNA for the CDR3: TGTGCCAGCTCACCCTCGGATAGATACAATGAGCAGTTCTTC.

The rearrangement links TRBV19 to TRBJ2-7, with D tentatively TRBD1 (6 bases). Trimming removed 4 bases at V and 8 bases at J, with 15 bases between. The CDR3 is 13 amino acids. Germline assignment: CDR1 LNHDA and CDR2 SQIVND (reference sequence). This CDR3 reads CASSNTGLTKQYF. In nucleotides, the CDR3 is TGTGCCAGTAGTAACACAGGGCTTACGAAGCAGTACTTC.

V gene TRBV5-1 combines with J gene TRBJ2-2; D is uncertain. From germline, CDR1 is SGHRS and CDR2 YFSETQ. Trimming took off 5 bases at V and 5 bases at J, with 16 bases between the two ends. The CDR3 loop spans 15 amino acids. This CDR3 is CASSGVPLRTGELFF. CDR3 nucleotide sequence: TGCGCCAGCAGTGGAGTACCTCTTAGAACCGGGGAGCTGTTTTTT.

This chain connects TRBV20-1 to TRBJ2-1; TRBD1 is a possible D gene (5 bases). Trimming took off 6 bases at V and 9 bases at J, with 18 bases between the two ends. CDR1 is DFQATT and CDR2 is SNEGSKA in the germline V gene (reference sequence). This CDR3 contains 13 residues. The CDR3 bases are TGCAGTGCCAGCCCTCGGCAGGGTATTGAGCAGTTCTTC. As protein: CSASPRQGIEQFF.

The chain carries TRBV7-3 and TRBJ2-1; the match to TRBD2 covers 7 bases. This CDR3 comprises 14 residues. V lost 0 bases to trimming and J lost 5 bases; unmatched junction nucleotides: 1. CDR1 and CDR2 (germline): SGHTA, FQGTGA. Here the CDR3 DNA reads TGTGCCAGCAGCTTAACCGGACTAGACAATGAGCAGTTCTTC. Encoded protein: CASSLTGLDNEQFF. Looking up the rest from reference TRBV7-3 and TRBJ2-1 gives the full variable domain: GAGVSQTPSNKVTEKGKYVELRCDPISGHTALYWYRQSLGQGPEFLIYFQGTGAADDSGLPNDRFFAVRPEGSVSTLKIQRTERGDSAVYLCASSLTGLDNEQFFGPGTRLTVL.

The chain is built from TRBV2 and TRBJ1-2, with D unclear. There are 13 residues in the CDR3. Trimming removed 6 bases at V and 7 bases at J, with 15 bases between. Looked up from germline, CDR1 is SNHLY and CDR2 is FYNNEI. In DNA form, the CDR3 reads TGTGCCAGCAGGAAGGGCGGTGTGGGTGGCTACACCTTC. This encodes CASRKGGVGGYTF.

The chain joins TRBV24-1 to TRBJ1-2; D remains unclear. Germline CDR1 and CDR2: KGHDR and SFDVKD. This CDR3 has 14 residues. V gave up 1 base and J gave up 6 bases, with 11 bases separating them. Written as DNA, the CDR3 is TGTGCCACCAGTGATTTTAGTATCGGCCATGGCTACACCTTC. Amino acids: CATSDFSIGHGYTF.

The chain joins TRBV20-1 to TRBJ1-2; the match to TRBD1 covers 9 bases. Trimming removed 6 bases from V and 4 bases from J; junction bases left unmatched: 15. Germline V gene sequence: CDR1 DFQATT, CDR2 SNEGSKA (reference sequence). The CDR3 is 16 residues long. CDR3 residues: CSAPTSQGARVYGYTF. Written as DNA, the CDR3 is TGCAGTGCCCCCACCTCACAGGGGGCGCGAGTCTATGGCTACACCTTC.

The chain's CDR3 is CASSATGRYNSPLHF. CDR3 DNA sequence: TGTGCCAGCTCTGCGACGGGCCGGTATAATTCACCCCTCCACTTT. The gene calls are TRBV18 and TRBJ1-6; the D is unclear. Germline V gene sequence: CDR1 KGHSH, CDR2 LQKENI. The V gene lost 6 bases and the J gene lost 4 bases, with 13 bases spanning the gap. The length of the CDR3 is 15 residues.

The rearrangement joins TRBV10-3 to TRBJ2-7; 8 bases map to TRBD1. With V trimmed by 3 bases and J by 1 base, 2 bases remained unmatched. CDR1 is ENHRY, CDR2 SYGVKD, per germline. The length of the CDR3 is 14 residues. CDR3 nucleotide sequence: TGTGCCATCAGTGACCGGGACAGGTCCTACGAGCAGTACTTC. It yields the protein CAISDRDRSYEQYF.

This clonotype is a singleton in its sample. This rearrangement joins TRBV18 to TRBJ2-2; D not resolved. The CDR3 spans 17 residues. Trimming pared 3 bases from V and 0 bases from J, leaving 14 bases between. Germline assignment: CDR1 KGHSH and CDR2 LQKENI. The CDR3 nucleotides are TGTGCCAGCTCACCTATGGGCAGGATGTCGAACACCGGGGAGCTGTTTTTT. Protein product: CASSPMGRMSNTGELFF. The full variable domain, its missing parts supplied by reference TRBV18 and TRBJ2-2, is NAGVMQNPRHLVRRRGQEARLRCSPMKGHSHVYWYRQLPEEGLKFMVYLQKENIIDESGMPKERFSAEFPKEGPSILRIQQVVRGDSAAYFCASSPMGRMSNTGELFFGEGSRLTVL.

The chain recombines TRBV7-3 with TRBJ2-1; unclear D gene. Germline V lookup: CDR1 SGHTA, CDR2 FQGTGA. The CDR3 runs to 11 residues. Between the trimmed V and J ends, which lost 0 bases and 13 bases, there was a span of 7 bases. CDR3 DNA: TGTGCCAGCAGCTTAACAGGGCCCCAGTTCTTC. Amino acids: CASSLTGPQFF.

The chain links TRBV10-3 to TRBJ2-2; D possibly corresponds to TRBD1 (6 bases). Germline lookup yields CDR1 ENHRY and CDR2 SYGVKD. V was cut by 4 bases and J by 7 bases, with 10 bases left in between. CDR3 length: 13 amino acids. The CDR3 DNA reads TGTGCCATCAGTGGGACAGTATACGGGGAGCTGTTTTTT. It translates to CAISGTVYGELFF.

This clonotype was found once. V gene TRBV6-6 combines with J gene TRBJ2-7, with 8 bases that match TRBD1. The trim removed 2 bases at V and 4 bases at J, leaving 4 bases unmatched. This CDR3 region has 14 residues. Germline CDR1 reads MNHNY; CDR2 reads SVGAGI (reference sequence). As DNA, the CDR3 is TGTGCCAGCAGTTACGACAGGGGTTATTACGAGCAGTACTTC. It specifies CASSYDRGYYEQYF.

The V gene is TRBV9, the J gene TRBJ2-3; perhaps TRBD2 as D (5 bases). The germline V gene encodes CDR1 SGDLS and CDR2 YYNGEE. The CDR3 has 16 residues. V was clipped by 3 bases and J by 2 bases, with 16 bases between them. The CDR3 nucleotides are TGTGCCAGCAGCGAAAGCGGTGAGAAGTTCACAGATACGCAGTATTTT. Protein product: CASSESGEKFTDTQYF. The full variable domain, in which reference TRBV9 and TRBJ2-3 provide the parts outside the CDR3, is DSGVTQTPKHLITATGQRVTLRCSPRSGDLSVYWYQQSLDQGLQFLIQYYNGEERAKGNILERFSAQQFPDLHSELNLSSLELGDSALYFCASSESGEKFTDTQYFGPGTRLTVL.